This TCR beta chain was recovered during a study of blood T cell repertoires in COVID-19. Study details: The United States, Italy and Spain supplied acute and convalescent COVID-19 samples.

With 5 bases clipped from V and 4 bases from J, the junction kept 4 bases outside the gene matches. The CDR3 sequence is 14 residues long. Germline V lookup: CDR1 MDHEN, CDR2 SYDVKM. Measured with immunoSEQ multiplex PCR; TCRdb has only the in-frame clones, and not every one. The data contain around 290,000 clones, about 89% of them singletons. Material: peripheral blood. The receptor's source is a woman between 45 and 65 years old who had recovered from COVID-19. V gene TRBV28 combines with J gene TRBJ2-3; the match to TRBD2 covers 9 bases. This CDR3 is CASSNAGGADTQYF. In DNA, the CDR3 is TGTGCCAGCAGTAACGCGGGGGGGGCAGATACGCAGTATTTT.